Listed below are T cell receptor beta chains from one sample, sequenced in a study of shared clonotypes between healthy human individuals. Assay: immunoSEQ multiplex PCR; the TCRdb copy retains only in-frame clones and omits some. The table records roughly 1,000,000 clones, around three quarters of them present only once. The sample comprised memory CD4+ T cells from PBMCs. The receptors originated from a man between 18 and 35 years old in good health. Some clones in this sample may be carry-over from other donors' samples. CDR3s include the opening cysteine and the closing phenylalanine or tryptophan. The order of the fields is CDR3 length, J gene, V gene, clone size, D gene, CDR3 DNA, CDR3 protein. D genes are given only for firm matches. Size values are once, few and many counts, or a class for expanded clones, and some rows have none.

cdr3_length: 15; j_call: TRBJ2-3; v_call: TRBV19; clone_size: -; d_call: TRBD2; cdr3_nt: TGTGCCAGTAGTATCACTAGCGAAGCCCCCGATACGCAGTATTTT; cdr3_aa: CASSITSEAPDTQYF
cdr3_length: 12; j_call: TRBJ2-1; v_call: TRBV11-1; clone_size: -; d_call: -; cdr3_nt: TGTGCCAGCAGGCGGGCAAACAATGAGCAGTTCTTC; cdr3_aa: CASRRANNEQFF
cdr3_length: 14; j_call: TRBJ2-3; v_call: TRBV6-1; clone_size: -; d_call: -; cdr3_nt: TGTGCCAGCAGCGGGGACCTTTTCACAGATACGCAGTATTTT; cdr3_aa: CASSGDLFTDTQYF
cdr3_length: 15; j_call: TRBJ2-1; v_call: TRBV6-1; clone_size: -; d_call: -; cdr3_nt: TGTGCCAGCAGTGAAGCTGGCGGATTATACAATGAGCAGTTCTTC; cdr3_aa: CASSEAGGLYNEQFF
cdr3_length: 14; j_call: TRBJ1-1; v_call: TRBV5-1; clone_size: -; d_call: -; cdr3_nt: TGCGCCAGCAGCTTGGACAGGCTGAACACTGAAGCTTTCTTT; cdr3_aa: CASSLDRLNTEAFF
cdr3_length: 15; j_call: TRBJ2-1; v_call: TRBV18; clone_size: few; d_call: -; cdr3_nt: TGTGCCAGCTCACCCACGACCGGTGTCGTGAATGAGCAGTTCTTC; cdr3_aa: CASSPTTGVVNEQFF
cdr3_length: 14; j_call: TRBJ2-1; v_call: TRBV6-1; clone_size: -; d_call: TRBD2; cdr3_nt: TGTGCCAGCAGTGGTGGGACTAGCGGACGTGAGCAGTTCTTC; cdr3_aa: CASSGGTSGREQFF
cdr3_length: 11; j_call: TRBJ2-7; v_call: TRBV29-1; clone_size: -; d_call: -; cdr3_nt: TGCAGCGTTGCACACCCCTACGAGCAGTACTTC; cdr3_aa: CSVAHPYEQYF
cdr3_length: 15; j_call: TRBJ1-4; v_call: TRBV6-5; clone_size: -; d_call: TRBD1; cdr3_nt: TGTGCCAGCAGCTCCACCTGGGACAGGAATGAAAAACTGTTTTTT; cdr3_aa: CASSSTWDRNEKLFF
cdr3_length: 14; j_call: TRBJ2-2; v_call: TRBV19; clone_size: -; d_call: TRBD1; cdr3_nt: TGTGCCAGTAGGTGGGACAGGGACACCGGGGAGCTGTTTTTT; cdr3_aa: CASRWDRDTGELFF
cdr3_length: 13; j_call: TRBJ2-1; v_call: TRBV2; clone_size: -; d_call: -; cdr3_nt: TGTGCCAGCAGCCCCAGCCCGGCCAGTCCTCTGTTCTTC; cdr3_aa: CASSPSPASPLFF
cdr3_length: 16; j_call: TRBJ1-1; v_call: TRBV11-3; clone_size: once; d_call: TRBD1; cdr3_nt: TGTGCCAGCAGCAGGGGACAGGGGGCAGGGGACACTGAAGCTTTCTTT; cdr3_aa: CASSRGQGAGDTEAFF
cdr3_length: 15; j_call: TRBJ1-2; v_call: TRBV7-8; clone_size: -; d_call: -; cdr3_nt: TGTGCCGCGGCAGCGGATACAAGCACGAACTATGGCTACACCTTC; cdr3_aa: CAAAADTSTNYGYTF
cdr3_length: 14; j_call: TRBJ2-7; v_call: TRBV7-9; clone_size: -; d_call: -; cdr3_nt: TGTGCCAGCAGCTTAGACCCCTCCGCTACCGAGCAGTACTTC; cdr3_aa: CASSLDPSATEQYF
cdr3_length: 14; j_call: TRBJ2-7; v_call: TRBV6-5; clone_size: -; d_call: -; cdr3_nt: TGTGCCAGCAGACGACTCCTAAGCTCCTACGAGCAGTACTTC; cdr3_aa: CASRRLLSSYEQYF
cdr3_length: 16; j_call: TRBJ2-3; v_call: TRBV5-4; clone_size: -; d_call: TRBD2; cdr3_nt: TGTGCCAGCAGCAAGGGACTAGCGGGATTAACGGATACGCAGTATTTT; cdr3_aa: CASSKGLAGLTDTQYF
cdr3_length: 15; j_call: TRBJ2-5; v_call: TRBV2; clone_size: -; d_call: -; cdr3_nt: TGTGCCAGCACCGGACGGGGAGACAACCAAGAGACCCAGTACTTC; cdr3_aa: CASTGRGDNQETQYF
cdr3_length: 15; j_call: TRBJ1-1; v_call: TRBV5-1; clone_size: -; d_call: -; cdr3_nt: TGCGCCAGCAGCTTGGGGTCAGGGCAGTTCACTGAAGCTTTCTTT; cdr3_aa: CASSLGSGQFTEAFF
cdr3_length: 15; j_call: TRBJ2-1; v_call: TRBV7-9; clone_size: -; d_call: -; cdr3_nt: TGTGCCAGCAGCTTAGCCAGCACCAGATCCAATGAGCAGTTCTTC; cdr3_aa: CASSLASTRSNEQFF
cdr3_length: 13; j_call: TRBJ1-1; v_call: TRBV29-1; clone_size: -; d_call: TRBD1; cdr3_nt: TGCAGCGTTCTACAGGGGGCGTTGACTGAAGCTTTCTTT; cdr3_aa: CSVLQGALTEAFF
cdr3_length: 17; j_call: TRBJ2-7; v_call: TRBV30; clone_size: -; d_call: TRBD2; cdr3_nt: TGTGCCTGGAGGGCCAGCGGGAGGGCCGAACGCTCCTACGAGCAGTACTTC; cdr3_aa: CAWRASGRAERSYEQYF
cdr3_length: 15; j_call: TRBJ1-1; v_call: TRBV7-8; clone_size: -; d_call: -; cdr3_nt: TGTGCCAGCAGCTTAGTTGGCCCCTTTTGGACTGAAGCTTTCTTT; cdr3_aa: CASSLVGPFWTEAFF
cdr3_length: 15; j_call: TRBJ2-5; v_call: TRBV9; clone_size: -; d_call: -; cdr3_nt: TGTGCCAGCAGCCCCAGAGGAGGGCTCCAAGAGACCCAGTACTTC; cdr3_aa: CASSPRGGLQETQYF
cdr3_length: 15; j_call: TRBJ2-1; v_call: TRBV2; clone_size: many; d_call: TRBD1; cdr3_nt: TGTGCCAGCAGTGAAAATACAGGGGGCTTCAATGAGCAGTTCTTC; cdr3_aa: CASSENTGGFNEQFF
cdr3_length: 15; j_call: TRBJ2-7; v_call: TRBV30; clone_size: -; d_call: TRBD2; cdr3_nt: TGTGCCTGGACACTCGGGACTAGCGGCTTATACGAGCAGTACTTC; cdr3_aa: CAWTLGTSGLYEQYF
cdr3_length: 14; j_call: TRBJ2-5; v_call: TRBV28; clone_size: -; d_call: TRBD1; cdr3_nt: TGTGCCAGCAGTACGGGACAGGGGCGAGAGACCCAGTACTTC; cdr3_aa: CASSTGQGRETQYF
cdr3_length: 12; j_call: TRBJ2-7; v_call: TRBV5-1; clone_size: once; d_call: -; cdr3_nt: TGCGCCAGCAGCTTGGGCGAGGACGAGCAGTACTTC; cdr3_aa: CASSLGEDEQYF